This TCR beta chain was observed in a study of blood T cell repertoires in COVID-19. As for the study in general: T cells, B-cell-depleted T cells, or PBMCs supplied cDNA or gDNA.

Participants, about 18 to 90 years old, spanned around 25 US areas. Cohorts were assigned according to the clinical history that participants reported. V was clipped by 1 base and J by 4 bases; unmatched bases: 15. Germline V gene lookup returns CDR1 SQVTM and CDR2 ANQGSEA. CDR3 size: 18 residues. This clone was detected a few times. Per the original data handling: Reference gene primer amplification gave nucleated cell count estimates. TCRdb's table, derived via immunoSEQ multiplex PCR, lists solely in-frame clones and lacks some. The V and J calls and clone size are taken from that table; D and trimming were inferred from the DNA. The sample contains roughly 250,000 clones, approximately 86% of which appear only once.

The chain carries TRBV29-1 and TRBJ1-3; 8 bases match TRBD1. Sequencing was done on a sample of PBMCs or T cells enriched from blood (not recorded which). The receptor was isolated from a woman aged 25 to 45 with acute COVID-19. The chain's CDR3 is CSVEGGRGPPNCGNTIYF. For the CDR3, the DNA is TGCAGCGTTGAAGGGGGCAGGGGGCCTCCAAATTGCGGAAACACCATATATTTT.